These 18 T cell receptor beta chains were all obtained from the same sample, sequenced in a study of preoperative IRX-2 immunotherapy in early breast cancer. Produced via immunoSEQ multiplex PCR; TCRdb's table is partial and in-frame only. The sample has over 25,000 clones, around 72% seen once. Treatment defined: preoperative locoregional IRX-2 cytokine immunotherapy. Material: lymph node tissue, obtained after IRX-2 immunotherapy. All receptors come from a human donor with breast cancer.

This clone showed up just a few times. J is TRBJ2-7 and V is TRBV6-8, with D perhaps assigned TRBD1 or TRBD2 (5 bases each). Trimming cost V 0 bases and J 3 bases, with 15 bases left between them. Germline V gene sequence: CDR1 MNHGY, CDR2 SAAAGT. This CDR3 is 16 amino acids long. As DNA, the CDR3 is TGTGCCAGCAGTTACTCAGGGACGCGACCTGACTACGAGCAGTACTTC. It is translated as CASSYSGTRPDYEQYF.

V usage is TRBV11-3 and J usage is TRBJ2-1, with 11 bases lining up with TRBD2. The length of the CDR3 is 16 residues. Losses at the gene ends were 5 bases for V and 2 bases for J; bases not matched to a gene: 5. Germline-derived CDR1 and CDR2 are SGHNT and YENEEA. CDR3: CASSGTSGRPYNEQFF. Here the CDR3 DNA reads TGTGCCAGCAGCGGAACTAGCGGGAGACCCTACAATGAGCAGTTCTTC.

The rearrangement joins TRBV28 to TRBJ2-7; D is unresolved. This CDR3 comprises 13 residues. Germline V CDR1 and CDR2: MDHEN, SYDVKM. V was pared by 7 bases and J by 5 bases, with 15 bases between. The CDR3 region is CASTLRNIHEQYF. In DNA, the CDR3 is TGTGCCAGCACCCTGAGGAATATCCACGAGCAGTACTTC.

The rearrangement joins TRBV6-8 to TRBJ1-2; TRBD1 matches 7 bases. Germline CDR1 reads MNHGY; CDR2 reads SAAAGT. V was clipped by 6 bases and J by 5 bases; unmatched bases: 3. This CDR3 has 12 residues. The CDR3 bases are TGTGCCAGCAGCGCGACAGGGTATGGCTACACCTTC. As protein: CASSATGYGYTF.

J is TRBJ2-7 and V is TRBV5-1, with 7 bases matching TRBD1. The CDR3 consists of 15 residues. V gave up 4 bases and J gave up 2 bases; unmatched junction bases: 9. The germline V gene encodes CDR1 SGHRS and CDR2 YFSETQ. The CDR3 DNA is TGCGCCAGCAGCCCACGACAGGGAAGTGCCTACGAGCAGTACTTC. Translation: CASSPRQGSAYEQYF.

The J gene is TRBJ1-4, the V gene TRBV15; TRBD1 aligns across 9 bases. This CDR3 spans 15 amino acids. V dropped 5 bases and J dropped 8; count of bases not matched to a gene: 9. Germline loops: CDR1 LNHNV, CDR2 YYDKDF (reference sequence). The CDR3 spells CATSERDRVEEKLFF. As DNA, the CDR3 is TGTGCCACCAGCGAAAGGGACAGGGTAGAAGAAAAACTGTTTTTT.

This sequence joins TRBV7-1 and TRBJ1-5; a weak D match, TRBD1 (5 bases). TRBV7-1 is an ORF for which the function is uncertain. The length of the CDR3 is 14 residues. Trimming pared 4 bases from V and 7 bases from J, leaving 14 bases between. CDR3 protein: CASSLRQGGQPQHF. The DNA of the CDR3 is TGTGCCAGCAGCTTACGGCAGGGCGGCCAGCCCCAGCATTTT.

V gene TRBV6-8 combines with J gene TRBJ2-5, with D possibly called TRBD1 or TRBD2 (5 bases each). The CDR3 runs to 12 residues. CDR1 and CDR2 (germline): MNHGY, SAAAGT. Between the trimmed V and J ends, which lost 5 bases and 5 bases, there was a span of 9 bases. The CDR3 loop is CASSGGFETQYF. As DNA, the CDR3 is TGTGCCAGCAGTGGGGGTTTTGAGACCCAGTACTTC.

As concerns this clone: One or more bases were not read clearly; the residue they encode is written X. The V and J genes are TRBV5-1 and TRBJ2-4; perhaps TRBD2 as D (6 bases). The CDR3 runs to 15 residues. V was clipped by 5 bases and J by 3 bases, with 15 bases between them. From germline, CDR1 is SGHRS and CDR2 YFSETQ. The CDR3 DNA is TGCGCCAGCAGTATCGGGAGTCTYGACAAAAACATTCAGTACTTC. Amino acids: CASSIGSXDKNIQYF. The full-length CDR3 reads as CASSIGSLDKNIQYF.

The table lists this clone with a few counts. This chain uses TRBV19 with TRBJ2-1; D not certain. Looked up from germline, CDR1 is LNHDA and CDR2 is SQIVND (reference sequence). This CDR3 is 13 amino acids long. V shed 4 bases and J shed 3 bases, with 7 bases lying between them. CDR3 protein: CASSKGNYNEQFF. CDR3 coding DNA: TGTGCCAGTAGTAAGGGCAACTACAATGAGCAGTTCTTC.

This sequence joins TRBV14 and TRBJ2-1; TRBD2 aligns across 7 bases. Germline V gene data show CDR1 as SGHDN and CDR2 as FVKESK. CDR3 size: 16 residues. V gave up 0 bases and J gave up 8 bases; unmatched junction bases: 10. The CDR3 reads CASSQDYWGRADEQFF. In DNA, the CDR3 is TGTGCCAGCAGCCAAGATTATTGGGGGAGGGCAGATGAGCAGTTCTTC. The full variable domain, rest sourced from reference TRBV14 and TRBJ2-1, is EAGVTQFPSHSVIEKGQTVTLRCDPISGHDNLYWYRRVMGKEIKFLLHFVKESKQDESGMPNNRFLAERTGGTYSTLKVQPAELEDSGVYFCASSQDYWGRADEQFFGPGTRLTVL.

The chain recombines TRBV28 with TRBJ1-1; weak D call: TRBD1 (6 bases). Germline values: CDR1 MDHEN, CDR2 SYDVKM. This CDR3 contains 12 residues. V was clipped by 3 bases and J by 11 bases, with 13 bases between them. The CDR3 nucleotides are TGTGCCAGCAGTTTCATGCAGGGGTGGGCTTTCTTT. The encoded protein is CASSFMQGWAFF.

The gene calls are TRBV6-8 and TRBJ2-1; D unresolved. The ends were cut back, 2 bases at V and 7 bases at J, with 18 bases in the middle. CDR1 and CDR2 (germline): MNHGY, SAAAGT. There are 16 residues in the CDR3. CDR3 sequence: CASSYPPGSLGNEQFF. In DNA, the CDR3 is TGTGCCAGCAGTTACCCCCCTGGCAGCCTGGGGAATGAGCAGTTCTTC.

This chain uses TRBV29-1 with TRBJ2-5; 13 bases map to TRBD2. This CDR3 is built from 14 residues. Germline V CDR1 and CDR2: SQVTM, ANQGSEA. The trim removed 5 bases at V and 3 bases at J, leaving 3 bases unmatched. CDR3 nucleotide sequence: TGCAGCGTTCTACTAGCGGGAGGGAAAGAGACCCAGTACTTC. It codes for CSVLLAGGKETQYF. Full variable domain (remainder filled in from reference TRBV29-1 and TRBJ2-5): SAVISQKPSRDICQRGTSLTIQCQVDSQVTMMFWYRQQPGQSLTLIATANQGSEATYESGFVIDKFPISRPNLTFSTLTVSNMSPEDSSIYLCSVLLAGGKETQYFGPGTRLLVL.

This clone came up a few times. This chain links TRBV11-3 with TRBJ2-3; TRBD2 might be the D (6 bases). The germline gives CDR1 SGHNT, CDR2 YENEEA. Trimming left V 4 bases short and J 0 bases short, with 11 bases between. This CDR3 spans 15 amino acids. In DNA, the CDR3 is TGTGCCAGCAGCTATGGGACTTCTAGCACAGATACGCAGTATTTT. Translation: CASSYGTSSTDTQYF.

The chain employs TRBV28 and TRBJ1-2; TRBD1 might be the D (6 bases). V lost 5 bases and J lost 2, with 15 bases in between. Germline V gives CDR1 MDHEN, CDR2 SYDVKM. The CDR3 sequence is 15 residues long. The CDR3 region is CASSPVGGYNYGYTF. The CDR3 region has the DNA TGTGCCAGCAGTCCCGTTGGGGGCTACAACTATGGCTACACCTTC.

The gene calls are TRBV6-8 and TRBJ2-1; no definite D call. CDR3 length: 14 amino acids. Per the germline V gene, CDR1 is MNHGY and CDR2 is SAAAGT. V lost 6 bases and J lost 8, with 17 bases in between. CDR3 DNA sequence: TGTGCCAGCAGAGTCCGACCCACACCAGATGAGCAGTTCTTC. Translating it yields CASRVRPTPDEQFF.

With respect to this clone: The junction differs from germline at one of its ends, possibly a read error. The V gene is TRBV7-7, the J gene TRBJ2-1; TRBD1 matches 12 bases. CDR1 and CDR2 from the germline V gene are SSHAT and FNYEAQ (reference sequence). The CDR3 has 17 residues. The CDR3 reads CASSRGTGGPSDNEQFF. For the CDR3, the DNA is TGTGCCAGCAGCCGAGGGACAGGGGGCCCCTCCGACAATGAGCAGTTCTTC.